Sequencing of this TCR beta chain was carried out in a study of cytomegalovirus exposure and HLA in healthy donors. This table comes from immunoSEQ multiplex PCR, and its TCRdb copy is limited to in-frame clones, with some not included. The repertoire holds some 120,000 clones, with roughly 89% as singletons. This clone was counted only a few times. Germline CDR1 reads GTSNPN; CDR2 reads SVGIG (reference sequence). There are 15 residues in the CDR3. The V end was cut by 0 bases, the J end by 0 bases, with 8 bases between. Sequenced material: PBMCs. This TCR came from a woman between 18 and 29 years old in good health and CMV-seronegative. The chain joins TRBV30 to TRBJ2-2, with D tentatively TRBD2 (5 bases). CDR3 nucleotides: TGTGCCTGGAGTGTACGGACTTCGAACACCGGGGAGCTGTTTTTT. Its translation is CAWSVRTSNTGELFF.